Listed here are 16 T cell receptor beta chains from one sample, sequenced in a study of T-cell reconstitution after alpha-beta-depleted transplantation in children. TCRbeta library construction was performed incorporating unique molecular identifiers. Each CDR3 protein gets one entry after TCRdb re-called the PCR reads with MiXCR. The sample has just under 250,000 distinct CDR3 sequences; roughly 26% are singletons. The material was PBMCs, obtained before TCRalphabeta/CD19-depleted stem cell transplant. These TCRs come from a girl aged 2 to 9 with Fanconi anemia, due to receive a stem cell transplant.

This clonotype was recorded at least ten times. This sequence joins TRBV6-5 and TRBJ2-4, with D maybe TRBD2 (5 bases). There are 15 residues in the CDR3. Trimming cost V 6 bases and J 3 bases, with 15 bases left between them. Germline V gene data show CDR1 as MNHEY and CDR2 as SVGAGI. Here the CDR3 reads CASRTGRENKNIQYF. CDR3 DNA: TGTGCCAGCAGGACCGGTCGGGAAAACAAAAACATTCAGTACTTC.

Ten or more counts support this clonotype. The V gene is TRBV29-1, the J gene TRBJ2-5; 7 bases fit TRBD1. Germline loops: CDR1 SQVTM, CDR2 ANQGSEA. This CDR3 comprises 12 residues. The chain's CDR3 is CPAGTAGETQYF. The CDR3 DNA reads TGCCCAGCCGGGACAGCCGGAGAGACCCAGTACTTC.

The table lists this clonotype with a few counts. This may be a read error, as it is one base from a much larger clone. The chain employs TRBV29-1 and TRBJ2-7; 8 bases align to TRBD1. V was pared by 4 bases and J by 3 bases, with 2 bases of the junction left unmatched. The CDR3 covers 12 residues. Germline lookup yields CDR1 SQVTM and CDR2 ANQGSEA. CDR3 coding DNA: TGCAGCGTTGCTGGACAGGGCTACGAGCAGTACTTC. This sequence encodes CSVAGQGYEQYF.

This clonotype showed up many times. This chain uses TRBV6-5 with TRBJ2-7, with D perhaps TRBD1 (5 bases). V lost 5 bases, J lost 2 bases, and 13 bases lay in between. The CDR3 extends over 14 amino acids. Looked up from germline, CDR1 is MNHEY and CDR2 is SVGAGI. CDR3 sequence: CASSTSTATYEQYF. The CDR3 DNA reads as TGTGCCAGCAGTACCTCGACAGCCACCTACGAGCAGTACTTC.

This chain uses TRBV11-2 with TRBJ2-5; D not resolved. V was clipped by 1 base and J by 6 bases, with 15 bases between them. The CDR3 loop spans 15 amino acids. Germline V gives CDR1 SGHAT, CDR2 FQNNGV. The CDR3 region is CASSLVSVASQTQYF. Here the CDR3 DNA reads TGTGCCAGCAGCTTAGTTTCGGTAGCCTCACAGACCCAGTACTTC.

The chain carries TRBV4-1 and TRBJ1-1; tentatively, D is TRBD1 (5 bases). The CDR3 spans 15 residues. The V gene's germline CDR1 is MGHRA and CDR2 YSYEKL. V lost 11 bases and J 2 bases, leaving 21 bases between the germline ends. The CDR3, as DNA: TGCGCCTGCCGGACGGTTCCTGGGGGTAACACTGAAGCTTTCTTT. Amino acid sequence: CACRTVPGGNTEAFF.

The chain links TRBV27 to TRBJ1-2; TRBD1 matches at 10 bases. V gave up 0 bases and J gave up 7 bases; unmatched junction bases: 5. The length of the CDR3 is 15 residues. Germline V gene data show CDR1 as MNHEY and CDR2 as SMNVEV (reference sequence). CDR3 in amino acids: CASSLSPTGGPGYTF. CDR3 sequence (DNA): TGTGCCAGCAGTTTATCCCCGACAGGGGGCCCTGGCTACACCTTC.

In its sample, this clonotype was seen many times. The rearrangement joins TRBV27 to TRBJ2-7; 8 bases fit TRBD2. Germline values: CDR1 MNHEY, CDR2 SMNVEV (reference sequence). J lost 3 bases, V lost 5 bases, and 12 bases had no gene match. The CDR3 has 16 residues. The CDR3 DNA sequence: TGTGCCAGCAGTCCGTCGGGAGGGGAGGTAGTCTACGAGCAGTACTTC. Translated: CASSPSGGEVVYEQYF.

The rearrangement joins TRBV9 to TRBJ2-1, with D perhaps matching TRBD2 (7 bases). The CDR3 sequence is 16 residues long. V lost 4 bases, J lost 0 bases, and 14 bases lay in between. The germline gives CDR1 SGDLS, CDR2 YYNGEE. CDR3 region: CASSLFGGLSYNEQFF. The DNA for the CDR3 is TGTGCCAGCAGCCTCTTCGGGGGGCTCTCCTACAATGAGCAGTTCTTC.

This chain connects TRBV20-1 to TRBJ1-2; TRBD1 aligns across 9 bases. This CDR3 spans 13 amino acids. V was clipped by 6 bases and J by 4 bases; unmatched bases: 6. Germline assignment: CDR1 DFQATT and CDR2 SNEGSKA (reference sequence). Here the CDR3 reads CSARTGESYGYTF. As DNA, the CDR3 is TGCAGTGCCAGGACAGGGGAGTCCTATGGCTACACCTTC.

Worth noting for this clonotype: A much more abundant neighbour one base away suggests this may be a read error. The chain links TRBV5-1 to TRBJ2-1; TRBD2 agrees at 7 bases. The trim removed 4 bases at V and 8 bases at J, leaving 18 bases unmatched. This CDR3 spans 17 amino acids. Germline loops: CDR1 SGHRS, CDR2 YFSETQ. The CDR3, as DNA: TGCGCCAGCAGCCCACGCGCTACTAGCGTTAGGGCCGATGAGCAGTTCTTC. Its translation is CASSPRATSVRADEQFF.

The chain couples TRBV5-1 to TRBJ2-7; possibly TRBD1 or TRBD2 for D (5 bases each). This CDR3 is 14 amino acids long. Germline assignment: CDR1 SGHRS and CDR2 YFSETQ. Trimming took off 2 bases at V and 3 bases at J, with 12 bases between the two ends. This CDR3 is CASSFWGLGYEQYF. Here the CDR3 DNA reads TGCGCCAGCAGCTTCTGGGGGTTGGGCTACGAGCAGTACTTC.

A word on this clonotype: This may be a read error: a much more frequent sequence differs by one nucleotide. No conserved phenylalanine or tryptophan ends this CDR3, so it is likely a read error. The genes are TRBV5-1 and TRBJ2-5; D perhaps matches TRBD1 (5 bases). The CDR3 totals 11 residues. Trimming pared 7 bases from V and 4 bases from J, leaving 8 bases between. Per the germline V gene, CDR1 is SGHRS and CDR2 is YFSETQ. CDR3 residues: CASQQGETQYS. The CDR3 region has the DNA TGCGCCAGCCAGCAGGGAGAGACCCAGTACTCC.

Here the CDR3 DNA reads TGTGCCAGCAGCTTCCTTCAGGGAACCACTGAAGCTTTCTTT. Translating it yields CASSFLQGTTEAFF. The rearrangement links TRBV7-9 to TRBJ1-1; TRBD1 might be the D (5 bases). Germline-derived CDR1 and CDR2 are SEHNR and FQNEAQ (reference sequence). The CDR3 is made up of 14 amino acids. Trimming pared 3 bases from V and 4 bases from J, leaving 12 bases between.

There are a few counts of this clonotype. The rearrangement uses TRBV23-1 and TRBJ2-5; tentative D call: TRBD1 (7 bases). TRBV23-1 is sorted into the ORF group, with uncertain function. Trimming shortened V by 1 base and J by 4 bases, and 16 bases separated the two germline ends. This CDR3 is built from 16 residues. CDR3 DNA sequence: TGCGCCAGCAGTCAATGGCAGGGGGGTCCGAGAGAGACCCAGTACTTC. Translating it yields CASSQWQGGPRETQYF.

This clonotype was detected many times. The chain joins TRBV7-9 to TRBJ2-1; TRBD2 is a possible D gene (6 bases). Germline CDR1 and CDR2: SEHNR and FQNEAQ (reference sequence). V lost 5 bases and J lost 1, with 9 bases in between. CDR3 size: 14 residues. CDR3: CASSGSGSYNEQFF. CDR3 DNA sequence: TGTGCCAGCAGCGGTAGCGGATCCTACAATGAGCAGTTCTTC.